Presented here are 3 T cell receptor beta chains from one specimen sequenced in a study of shared clonotypes between healthy human individuals. Data came from immunoSEQ multiplex PCR; TCRdb stores just in-frame clones and leaves some out. Of approximately 2.5 million clones in the sample, roughly 93% are singletons; the top ten hold 0.36%. The sequenced sample consisted of naive CD4+ T cells from PBMCs. This sample's subset: CD45RA+ positively selected. The receptor set was obtained from a young man in good health. Some clones in this sample may be carry-over from other donors' samples.

This rearrangement joins TRBV27 to TRBJ2-7, with TRBD1 identical over 7 bases. The CDR3 runs 16 residues. Trimming removed 5 bases from V and 2 bases from J; junction bases left unmatched: 12. Germline V CDR1 and CDR2: MNHEY, SMNVEV (reference sequence). The CDR3 protein is CASSRFTGQKTYEQYF. In nucleotides, the CDR3 is TGTGCCAGCAGTAGATTTACGGGACAGAAAACCTACGAGCAGTACTTC.

CDR3 protein: CASSSTGTYEQYF. In DNA form, the CDR3 reads TGTGCCAGCAGCTCGACAGGGACCTACGAGCAGTACTTC. J is TRBJ2-7 and V is TRBV5-5, with 7 nucleotides matching TRBD1. CDR1 and CDR2 (germline): SGHKS, YYEKEE (reference sequence). V gave up 3 bases and J gave up 2 bases; unmatched junction bases: 2. CDR3 length: 13 amino acids.

The chain is built from TRBV5-4 and TRBJ2-7; D perhaps matches TRBD1 (6 bases). Trimming pared 2 bases from V and 2 bases from J, leaving 11 bases between. The CDR3 extends over 14 amino acids. Germline CDR1 and CDR2: SGHNT and YYREEE (reference sequence). CDR3 protein: CASSLGQNTYEQYF. The CDR3 nucleotides are TGTGCCAGCAGCTTAGGACAGAATACCTACGAGCAGTACTTC.